Listed below are T cell receptor beta chains from one sample, sequenced in a study of cytomegalovirus exposure and HLA in healthy donors. The table came from immunoSEQ multiplex PCR; TCRdb's copy has only in-frame clones and leaves some out. The sample carries 130,000 or so clones, roughly three quarters recorded once. Sequenced input: PBMCs. The source is a woman aged 60-75 years in good health and CMV-seronegative. Both conserved end residues are part of each CDR3. Fields, in order: clone size, J gene, D gene, V gene, CDR3 protein, CDR3 DNA. The D gene is left open where the match is weak. Part of the rows lack a size; the others show once, few, many or a class for expanded clones.

clone_size: .
j_call: TRBJ1-2
d_call: .
v_call: TRBV19
cdr3_aa: CASSIEQGQNYGYTF
cdr3_nt: TGTGCCAGTAGTATAGAGCAAGGACAGAACTATGGCTACACCTTC

clone_size: .
j_call: TRBJ2-2
d_call: .
v_call: TRBV6-1
cdr3_aa: CASSELRGGLFF
cdr3_nt: TGTGCCAGCAGTGAACTCCGGGGTGGGCTGTTTTTT

clone_size: .
j_call: TRBJ2-7
d_call: .
v_call: TRBV5-1
cdr3_aa: CASSLGGAGGHEQYF
cdr3_nt: TGCGCCAGCAGCTTGGGGGGGGCAGGGGGACACGAGCAGTACTTC

clone_size: few
j_call: TRBJ1-2
d_call: .
v_call: TRBV9
cdr3_aa: CASAGREGYTF
cdr3_nt: TGTGCCAGCGCGGGGCGGGAAGGCTACACCTTC

clone_size: .
j_call: TRBJ2-7
d_call: .
v_call: TRBV30
cdr3_aa: CAWSVPSAPSEQYF
cdr3_nt: TGTGCCTGGAGTGTACCCAGTGCCCCCTCCGAGCAGTACTTC

clone_size: .
j_call: TRBJ2-7
d_call: .
v_call: TRBV7-6
cdr3_aa: CASSPSGLETYEQYF
cdr3_nt: TGTGCCAGCAGCCCTAGTGGCTTGGAAACCTACGAGCAGTACTTC

clone_size: .
j_call: TRBJ1-4
d_call: TRBD1
v_call: TRBV30
cdr3_aa: CAWRGQGYPNEKLFF
cdr3_nt: TGTGCCTGGAGAGGACAGGGCTATCCTAATGAAAAACTGTTTTTT

clone_size: .
j_call: TRBJ1-2
d_call: .
v_call: TRBV5-4
cdr3_aa: CASSPLTVADGYTF
cdr3_nt: TGTGCCAGCAGCCCACTGACGGTGGCGGATGGCTACACCTTC

clone_size: .
j_call: TRBJ1-6
d_call: .
v_call: TRBV30
cdr3_aa: CAWSDRSGSPLHF
cdr3_nt: TGTGCCTGGAGTGACAGATCGGGGTCACCCCTCCACTTT

clone_size: .
j_call: TRBJ2-5
d_call: .
v_call: TRBV5-1
cdr3_aa: CASSLLYQETQYF
cdr3_nt: TGCGCCAGCAGCCTTCTGTACCAAGAGACCCAGTACTTC

clone_size: .
j_call: TRBJ1-1
d_call: .
v_call: TRBV5-3
cdr3_aa: CANLKRQDFIQIVAEAFF
cdr3_nt: TGTGCCAACTTAAAACGACAAGATTTTATACAAATAGTTGCTGAAGCTTTCTTT

clone_size: .
j_call: TRBJ2-3
d_call: .
v_call: TRBV5-8
cdr3_aa: CASSLGAQGGTDTQYF
cdr3_nt: TGTGCCAGCAGCTTGGGGGCCCAAGGGGGCACAGATACGCAGTATTTT

clone_size: .
j_call: TRBJ2-7
d_call: .
v_call: TRBV28
cdr3_aa: CASSLREIHYEQYF
cdr3_nt: TGTGCCAGCAGCCTCCGGGAGATTCACTACGAGCAGTACTTC

clone_size: .
j_call: TRBJ2-3
d_call: .
v_call: TRBV6-5
cdr3_aa: CASSYAGVGTQYF
cdr3_nt: TGTGCCAGCAGTTACGCAGGGGTGGGTACGCAGTATTTT

clone_size: .
j_call: TRBJ1-6
d_call: .
v_call: TRBV7-8
cdr3_aa: CASSLAIGRVNNSPLHF
cdr3_nt: TGTGCCAGCAGCTTAGCGATCGGCAGGGTCAATAATTCACCCCTCCACTTT

clone_size: .
j_call: TRBJ1-1
d_call: .
v_call: TRBV4-1
cdr3_aa: CASSQGGYALAFF
cdr3_nt: TGCGCCAGCAGCCAAGGAGGGTATGCTTTAGCTTTCTTT

clone_size: once
j_call: TRBJ2-5
d_call: TRBD1
v_call: TRBV10-2
cdr3_aa: CASSAGGTGVQETQYF
cdr3_nt: TGCGCCAGCAGTGCGGGCGGGACAGGGGTTCAAGAGACCCAGTACTTC

clone_size: .
j_call: TRBJ1-2
d_call: .
v_call: TRBV6-1
cdr3_aa: CASSETGSYGYTF
cdr3_nt: TGTGCCAGCAGTGAAACAGGCTCCTATGGCTACACCTTC

clone_size: .
j_call: TRBJ2-5
d_call: .
v_call: TRBV18
cdr3_aa: CASSRSEKETQYF
cdr3_nt: TGTGCCAGCTCACGTTCCGAGAAGGAGACCCAGTACTTC

clone_size: few
j_call: TRBJ2-3
d_call: TRBD2
v_call: TRBV7-9
cdr3_aa: CASSSTSVVDTQYF
cdr3_nt: TGTGCCAGCAGCTCCACTAGCGTAGTAGATACGCAGTATTTT

clone_size: .
j_call: TRBJ1-1
d_call: .
v_call: TRBV5-4
cdr3_aa: CASSSGGGAGDFF
cdr3_nt: TGTGCCAGCAGCTCCGGAGGGGGGGCAGGGGACTTCTTT

clone_size: .
j_call: TRBJ1-4
d_call: .
v_call: TRBV4-1
cdr3_aa: CASSQVGRGEKLFF
cdr3_nt: TGCGCCAGCAGCCAAGTTGGGAGGGGTGAAAAACTGTTTTTT

clone_size: .
j_call: TRBJ1-1
d_call: .
v_call: TRBV6-5
cdr3_aa: CASSRKPTGTEAFF
cdr3_nt: TGTGCCAGCAGCCGTAAACCTACAGGGACCGAAGCTTTCTTT

clone_size: .
j_call: TRBJ2-7
d_call: TRBD1
v_call: TRBV4-1
cdr3_aa: CASSQGPGGQGSYEQYF
cdr3_nt: TGCGCCAGCAGCCAAGGCCCGGGGGGACAGGGTTCCTACGAGCAGTACTTC

clone_size: .
j_call: TRBJ1-6
d_call: TRBD1
v_call: TRBV2
cdr3_aa: CASSGDRGGSSPLHF
cdr3_nt: TGTGCCAGCAGTGGGGACAGGGGAGGAAGCTCACCCCTCCACTTT

clone_size: .
j_call: TRBJ1-4
d_call: .
v_call: TRBV11-2
cdr3_aa: CASNPGAARNEKLFF
cdr3_nt: TGTGCCAGCAACCCAGGGGCGGCTCGTAATGAAAAACTGTTTTTT